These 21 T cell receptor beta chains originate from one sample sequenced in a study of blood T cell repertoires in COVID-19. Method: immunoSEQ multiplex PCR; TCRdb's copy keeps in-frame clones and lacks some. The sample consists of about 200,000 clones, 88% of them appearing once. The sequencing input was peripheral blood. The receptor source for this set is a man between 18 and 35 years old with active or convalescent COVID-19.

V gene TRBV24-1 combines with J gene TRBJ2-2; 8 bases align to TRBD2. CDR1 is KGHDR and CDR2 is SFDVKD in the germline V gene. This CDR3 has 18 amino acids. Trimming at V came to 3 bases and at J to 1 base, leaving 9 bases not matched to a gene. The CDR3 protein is CATSDTTGTRENTGELFF. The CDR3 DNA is TGTGCCACCAGTGATACGACCGGGACTAGGGAGAACACCGGGGAGCTGTTTTTT.

The CDR3 DNA reads TGTGCCAGCAGCTCGAACGGGGGGGCCGGCACAGATACGCAGTATTTT. It yields the protein CASSSNGGAGTDTQYF. The chain carries TRBV7-2 and TRBJ2-3; 8 bases are a match to TRBD2. The germline V gene has CDR1 SGHTA and CDR2 FQGNSA. Trimming took 4 bases from V and 1 from J; bases not matched to a gene: 7. The CDR3 loop spans 16 amino acids.

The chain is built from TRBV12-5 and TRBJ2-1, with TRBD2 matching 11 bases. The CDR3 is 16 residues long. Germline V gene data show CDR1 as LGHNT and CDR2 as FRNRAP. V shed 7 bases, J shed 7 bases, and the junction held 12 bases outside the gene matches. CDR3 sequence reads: CASDDRASGRLNEQFF. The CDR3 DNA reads TGTGCTAGTGACGACCGGGCTAGCGGGAGGTTGAATGAGCAGTTCTTC.

CDR3 sequence reads: CASSRRQVWAEAFF. In nucleotides, the CDR3 is TGTGCCAGCAGTAGACGACAGGTCTGGGCTGAAGCTTTCTTT. The chain recombines TRBV2 with TRBJ1-1; a possible D gene is TRBD1 (6 bases). This CDR3 has 14 amino acids. Germline V lookup: CDR1 SNHLY, CDR2 FYNNEI. The V end lost 5 bases, the J end lost 6 bases, and 16 bases lay between the germline ends.

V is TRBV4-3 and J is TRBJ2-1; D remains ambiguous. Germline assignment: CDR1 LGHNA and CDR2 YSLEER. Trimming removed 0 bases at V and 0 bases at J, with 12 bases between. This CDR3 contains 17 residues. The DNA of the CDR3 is TGCGCCAGCAGCCAAGAGGTTTTAGTAAGCTCCTACAATGAGCAGTTCTTC. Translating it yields CASSQEVLVSSYNEQFF.

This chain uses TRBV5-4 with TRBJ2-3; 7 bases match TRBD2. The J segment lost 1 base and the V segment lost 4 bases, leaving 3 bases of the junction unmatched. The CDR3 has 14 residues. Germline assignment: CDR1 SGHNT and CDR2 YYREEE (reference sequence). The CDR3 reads CASSLTSGTDTQYF. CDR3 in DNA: TGTGCCAGCAGCCTTACTAGCGGCACAGATACGCAGTATTTT.

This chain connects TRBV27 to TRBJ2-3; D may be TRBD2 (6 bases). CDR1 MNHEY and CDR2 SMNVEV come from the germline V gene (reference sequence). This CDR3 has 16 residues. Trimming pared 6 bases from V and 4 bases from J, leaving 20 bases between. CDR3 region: CASSLEGAGVADTQYF. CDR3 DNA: TGTGCCAGCAGCTTGGAAGGAGCGGGTGTCGCAGATACGCAGTATTTT.

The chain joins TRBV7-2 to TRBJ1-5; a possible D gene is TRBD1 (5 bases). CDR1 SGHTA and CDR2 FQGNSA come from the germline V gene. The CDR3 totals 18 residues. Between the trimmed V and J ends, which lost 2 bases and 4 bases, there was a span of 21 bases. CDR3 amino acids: CASSLRGRAGSRNQPQHF. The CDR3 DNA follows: TGTGCCAGCAGCTTAAGGGGCCGGGCGGGAAGTAGAAATCAGCCCCAGCATTTT.

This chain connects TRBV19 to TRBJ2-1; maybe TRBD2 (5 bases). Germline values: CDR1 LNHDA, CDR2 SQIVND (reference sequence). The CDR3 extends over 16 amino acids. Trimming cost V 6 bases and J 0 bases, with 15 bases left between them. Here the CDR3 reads CASSSGPPSSYNEQFF. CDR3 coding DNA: TGTGCCAGTAGCAGCGGTCCGCCCAGCTCCTACAATGAGCAGTTCTTC.

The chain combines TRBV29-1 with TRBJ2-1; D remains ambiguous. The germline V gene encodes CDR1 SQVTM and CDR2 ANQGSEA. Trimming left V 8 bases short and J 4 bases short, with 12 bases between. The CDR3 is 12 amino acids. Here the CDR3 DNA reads TGCAGCACTCTTTCCCCATACAATGAGCAGTTCTTC. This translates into CSTLSPYNEQFF.

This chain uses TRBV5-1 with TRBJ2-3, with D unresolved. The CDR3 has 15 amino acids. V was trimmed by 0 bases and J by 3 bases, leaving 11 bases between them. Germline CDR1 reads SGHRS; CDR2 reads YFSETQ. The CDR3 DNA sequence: TGCGCCAGCAGCTTGGCCTCCTTAGTGACAGATACGCAGTATTTT. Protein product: CASSLASLVTDTQYF.

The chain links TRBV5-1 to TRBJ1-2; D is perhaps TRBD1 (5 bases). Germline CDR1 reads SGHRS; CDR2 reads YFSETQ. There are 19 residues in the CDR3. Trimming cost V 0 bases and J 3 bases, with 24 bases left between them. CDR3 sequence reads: CASSLDGIPGREPYYGYTF. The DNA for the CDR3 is TGCGCCAGCAGCTTGGACGGTATTCCTGGCAGGGAACCATACTATGGCTACACCTTC.

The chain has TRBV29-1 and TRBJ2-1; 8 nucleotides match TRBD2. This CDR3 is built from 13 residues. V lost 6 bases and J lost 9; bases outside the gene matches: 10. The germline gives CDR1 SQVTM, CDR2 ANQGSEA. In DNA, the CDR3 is TGCAGCGTCCGCGCCGGGGGGGGCCGTGAGCAGTTCTTC. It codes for CSVRAGGGREQFF.

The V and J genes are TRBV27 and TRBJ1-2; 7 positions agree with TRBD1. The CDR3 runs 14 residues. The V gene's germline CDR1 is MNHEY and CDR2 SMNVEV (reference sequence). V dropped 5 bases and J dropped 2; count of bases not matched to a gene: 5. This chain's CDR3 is CASSPGDRNYGYTF. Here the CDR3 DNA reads TGTGCCAGCAGTCCCGGGGACAGAAACTATGGCTACACCTTC.

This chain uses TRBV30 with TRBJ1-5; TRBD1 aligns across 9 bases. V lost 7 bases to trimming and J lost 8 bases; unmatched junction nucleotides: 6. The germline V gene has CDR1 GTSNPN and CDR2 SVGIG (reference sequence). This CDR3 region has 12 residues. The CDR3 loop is CAFDRGGKPQHF. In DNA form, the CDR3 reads TGTGCCTTCGACAGGGGGGGTAAGCCCCAGCATTTT.

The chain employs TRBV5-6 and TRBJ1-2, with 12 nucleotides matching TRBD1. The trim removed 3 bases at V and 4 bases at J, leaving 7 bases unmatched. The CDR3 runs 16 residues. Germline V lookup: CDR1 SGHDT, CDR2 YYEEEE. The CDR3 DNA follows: TGTGCCAGCAGCTCCGGGACAGGGGGCGCAGGCTATGGCTACACCTTC. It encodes CASSSGTGGAGYGYTF.

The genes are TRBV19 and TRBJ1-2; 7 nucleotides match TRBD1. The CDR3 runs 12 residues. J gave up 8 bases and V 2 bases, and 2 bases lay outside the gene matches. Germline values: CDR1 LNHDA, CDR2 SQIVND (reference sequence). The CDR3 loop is CASSIIGGGYTF. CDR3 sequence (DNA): TGTGCCAGTAGTATAATAGGGGGCGGCTACACCTTC.

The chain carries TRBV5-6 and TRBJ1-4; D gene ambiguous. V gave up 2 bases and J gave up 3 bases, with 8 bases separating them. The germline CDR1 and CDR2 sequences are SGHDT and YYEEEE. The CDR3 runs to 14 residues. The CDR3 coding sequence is TGTGCCAGCAGCTTCGACTTGCCTAATGAAAAACTGTTTTTT. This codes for CASSFDLPNEKLFF.

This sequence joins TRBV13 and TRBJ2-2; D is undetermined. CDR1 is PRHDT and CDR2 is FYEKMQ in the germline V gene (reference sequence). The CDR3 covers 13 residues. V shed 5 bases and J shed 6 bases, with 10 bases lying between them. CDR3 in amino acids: CASSPPGSGELFF. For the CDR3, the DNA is TGTGCCAGCAGCCCCCCTGGCTCCGGGGAGCTGTTTTTT.

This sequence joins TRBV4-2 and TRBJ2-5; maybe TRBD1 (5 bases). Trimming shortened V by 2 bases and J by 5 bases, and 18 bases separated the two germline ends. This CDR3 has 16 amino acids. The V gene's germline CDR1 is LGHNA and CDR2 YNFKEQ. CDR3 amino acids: CASSQISLGAGETQYF. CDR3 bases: TGTGCCAGCAGCCAAATTTCCTTAGGGGCTGGGGAGACCCAGTACTTC.

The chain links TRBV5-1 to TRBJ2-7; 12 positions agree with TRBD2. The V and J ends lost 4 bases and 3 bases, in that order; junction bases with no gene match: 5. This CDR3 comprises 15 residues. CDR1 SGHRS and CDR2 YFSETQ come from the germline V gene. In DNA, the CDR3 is TGCGCCAGCAGCGTCACTAGCGGGGGGCTCTACGAGCAGTACTTC. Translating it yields CASSVTSGGLYEQYF.